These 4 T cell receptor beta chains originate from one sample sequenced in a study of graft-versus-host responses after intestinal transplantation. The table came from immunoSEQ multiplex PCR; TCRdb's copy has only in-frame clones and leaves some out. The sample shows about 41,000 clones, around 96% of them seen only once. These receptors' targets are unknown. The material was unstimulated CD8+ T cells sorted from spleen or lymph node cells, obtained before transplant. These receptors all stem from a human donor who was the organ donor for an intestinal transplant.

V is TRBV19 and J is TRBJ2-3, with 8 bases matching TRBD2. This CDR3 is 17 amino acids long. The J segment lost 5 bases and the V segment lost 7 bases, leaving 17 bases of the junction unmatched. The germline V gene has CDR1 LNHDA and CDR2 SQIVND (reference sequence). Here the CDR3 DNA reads TGTGCCAGTAATAACGTCCCCGGGGGGGCCTACATAGATACGCAGTATTTT. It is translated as CASNNVPGGAYIDTQYF.

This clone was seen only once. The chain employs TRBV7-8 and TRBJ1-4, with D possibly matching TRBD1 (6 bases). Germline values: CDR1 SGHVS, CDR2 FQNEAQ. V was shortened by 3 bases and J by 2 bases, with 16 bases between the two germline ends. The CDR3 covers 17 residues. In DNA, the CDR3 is TGTGCCAGCAGCTTCGACAGAACAGGGTTGACTAATGAAAAACTGTTTTTT. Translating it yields CASSFDRTGLTNEKLFF.

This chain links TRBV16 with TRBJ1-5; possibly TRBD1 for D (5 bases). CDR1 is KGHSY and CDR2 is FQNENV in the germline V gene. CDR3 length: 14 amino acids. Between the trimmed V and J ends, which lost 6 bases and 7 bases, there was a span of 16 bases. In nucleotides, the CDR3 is TGTGCCAGCAGTCAGGCCAGGGTTGGCCAGCCCCAGCATTTT. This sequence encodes CASSQARVGQPQHF.

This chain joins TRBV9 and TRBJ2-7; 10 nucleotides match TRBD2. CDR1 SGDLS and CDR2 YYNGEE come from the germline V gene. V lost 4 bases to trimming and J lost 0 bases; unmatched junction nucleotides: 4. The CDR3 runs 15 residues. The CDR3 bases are TGTGCCAGCAGCTCTAGCGGGGGTTTCTCCTACGAGCAGTACTTC. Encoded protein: CASSSSGGFSYEQYF.